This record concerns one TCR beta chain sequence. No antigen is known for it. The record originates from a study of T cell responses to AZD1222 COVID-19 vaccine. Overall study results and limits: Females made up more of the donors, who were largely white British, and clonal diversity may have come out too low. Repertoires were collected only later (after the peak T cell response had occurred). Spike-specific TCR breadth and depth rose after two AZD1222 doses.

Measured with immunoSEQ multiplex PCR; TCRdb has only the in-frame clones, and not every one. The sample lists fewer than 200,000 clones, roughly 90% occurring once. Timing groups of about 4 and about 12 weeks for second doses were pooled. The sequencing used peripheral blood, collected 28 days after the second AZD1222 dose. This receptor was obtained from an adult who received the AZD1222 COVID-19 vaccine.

The CDR3 DNA sequence: TGTGCCAGCAGCTCAATTTGGGGACAGGGGTTTGCCACCTTC. Protein: CASSSIWGQGFATF. The V gene is TRBV11-2, the J gene TRBJ1-2; 10 bases match TRBD1. The CDR3 length is 14 residues. Germline V gene sequence: CDR1 SGHAT, CDR2 FQNNGV. V lost 4 bases to trimming and J lost 13 bases; unmatched junction nucleotides: 12.